The 30 T cell receptor beta chains below were found in one sample sequenced in a study of vaccination and CD4 T cells after COVID-19. These receptors have no known antigen. Cultured CD4+ T cell DNA was sequenced using the Oncomine TCR Beta short-read assay. TCRdb ran MiXCR on the PCR reads and lists one entry per CDR3 protein. The sample contains approximately 10,000 distinct CDR3 sequences, 70% of which appear only once. Treatment meaning: roughly 10-day PBMC culture with coronavirus spike peptide pools or control peptides (ViraFEST assay). Sequenced input: CD4+ T cells from blood, cultured in vitro. The source is a human donor who had recovered from COVID-19.

The chain is built from TRBV6-5 and TRBJ1-2, with D possibly being TRBD1 (6 bases). The CDR3 is 15 amino acids. Trimming removed 2 bases from V and 2 bases from J, with 12 bases in between. The germline CDR1 and CDR2 sequences are MNHEY and SVGAGI. In nucleotides, the CDR3 is TGTGCCAGCAGTTACCGGCAGGGGTCGAACTATGGCTACACCTTC. Translated: CASSYRQGSNYGYTF.

The rearrangement joins TRBV28 to TRBJ1-5; D might be TRBD1 (6 bases). The CDR3 length is 17 residues. Looked up from germline, CDR1 is MDHEN and CDR2 is SYDVKM. The V end lost 3 bases, the J end lost 2 bases, and 17 bases lay between the germline ends. CDR3 protein: CASSFSGHRKGNQPQHF. CDR3 sequence (DNA): TGTGCCAGCAGTTTCTCGGGACACCGTAAGGGCAATCAGCCCCAGCATTTT.

This sequence joins TRBV15 and TRBJ1-6, with D perhaps TRBD1 (5 bases). V was cut by 0 bases and J by 7 bases, with 16 bases left in between. The CDR3 has 17 residues. The germline CDR1 and CDR2 sequences are LNHNV and YYDKDF (reference sequence). The CDR3 loop reads CATSRDQRGRQNSPLHF. The CDR3 nucleotides read TGTGCCACCAGCAGAGATCAGCGGGGACGACAAAATTCACCCCTCCACTTT.

The chain is built from TRBV19 and TRBJ2-7; the match to TRBD1 covers 7 bases. V was clipped by 3 bases and J by 2 bases; unmatched bases: 7. Germline loops: CDR1 LNHDA, CDR2 SQIVND (reference sequence). The CDR3 is 15 residues long. The CDR3 DNA is TGTGCCAGTAGTATCGCAGGGGGTGGGCCCTACGAGCAGTACTTC. It specifies CASSIAGGGPYEQYF.

V usage is TRBV11-3 and J usage is TRBJ1-2; 10 bases align to TRBD1. CDR3 length: 12 residues. The germline V gene encodes CDR1 SGHNT and CDR2 YENEEA. V shed 1 base and J 13 bases; nucleotides not matched to a gene: 3. The CDR3 region is CASSLGQGAATF. For the CDR3, the DNA is TGTGCCAGCAGCTTAGGACAGGGGGCCGCCACCTTC. The full variable domain, rest sourced from reference TRBV11-3 and TRBJ1-2, is EAGVVQSPRYKIIEKKQPVAFWCNPISGHNTLYWYLQNLGQGPELLIRYENEEAVDDSQLPKDRFSAERLKGVDSTLKIQPAELGDSAVYLCASSLGQGAATFGSGTRLTVV.

This chain links TRBV6-1 with TRBJ1-5, with D possibly being TRBD1 (5 bases). CDR3 length: 17 amino acids. V was shortened by 5 bases and J by 1 base, with 18 bases between the two germline ends. The germline gives CDR1 MNHNS, CDR2 SASEGT. Here the CDR3 DNA reads TGTGCCAGCAGTAAGGGCCCCCGGGGGGGAAGCAATCAGCCCCAGCATTTT. Protein: CASSKGPRGGSNQPQHF.

V and J are TRBV27 and TRBJ2-7, with 12 nucleotides matching TRBD2. CDR3 length: 13 amino acids. Germline CDR1 reads MNHEY; CDR2 reads SMNVEV (reference sequence). The V segment lost 6 bases and the J segment 7 bases; nucleotides outside the gene matches: 4. The CDR3 nucleotides read TGTGCCAGCAGCGACCTAGCGGGAGGGGAGCAGTACTTC. As protein: CASSDLAGGEQYF.

This chain connects TRBV20-1 to TRBJ2-3; 14 nucleotides agree with TRBD2. CDR1 and CDR2 (germline): DFQATT, SNEGSKA (reference sequence). The CDR3 consists of 17 residues. V lost 6 bases and J lost 4; bases outside the gene matches: 12. CDR3: CSARTSGRLRIADTQYF. The CDR3 bases are TGCAGTGCAAGGACTAGCGGGAGGCTTCGGATCGCAGATACGCAGTATTTT.

The genes are TRBV6-2 or TRBV6-3 and TRBJ1-1; D possibly corresponds to TRBD1 (6 bases). Trimming took 4 bases from V and 1 from J, leaving 10 bases between them. The CDR3 loop spans 14 amino acids. Germline-derived CDR1 and CDR2 are MNHEY and SVGEGT. The CDR3 spells CASSWGRGNTEAFF. CDR3 coding DNA: TGTGCCAGCAGTTGGGGCAGGGGGAACACTGAAGCTTTCTTT.

This rearrangement joins TRBV11-2 to TRBJ2-3; the D is unclear. Trimming removed 5 bases at V and 1 base at J, with 7 bases between. There are 13 residues in the CDR3. CDR1 and CDR2 (germline): SGHAT, FQNNGV. Here the CDR3 reads CASSPMGTDTQYF. In nucleotides, the CDR3 is TGTGCCAGCAGCCCGATGGGCACAGATACGCAGTATTTT.

The chain uses TRBV7-2 and TRBJ1-5; 8 bases line up with TRBD1. Germline V gives CDR1 SGHTA, CDR2 FQGNSA. This CDR3 is built from 15 residues. The J segment lost 5 bases and the V segment lost 5 bases, leaving 8 bases of the junction unmatched. For the CDR3, the DNA is TGTGCCAGCAGCCGGACAGGGAGGGTTGATCAGCCCCAGCATTTT. It codes for CASSRTGRVDQPQHF.

This clonotype is medium-sized. V and J are TRBV7-7 and TRBJ2-5; tentatively, D is TRBD2 (5 bases). Germline CDR1 reads SSHAT; CDR2 reads FNYEAQ (reference sequence). This CDR3 has 15 residues. With 5 bases removed from V and 5 bases from J, the gap between germline ends came to 18 bases. This CDR3 reads CASSPRLTFRETQYF. The CDR3 region has the DNA TGTGCCAGCAGCCCCCGACTAACCTTCCGGGAGACCCAGTACTTC.

The gene calls are TRBV20-1 and TRBJ2-5; 9 nucleotides agree with TRBD2. Germline CDR1 DFQATT, CDR2 SNEGSKA (reference sequence). V dropped 5 bases and J dropped 5; count of bases not matched to a gene: 9. The CDR3 totals 14 residues. The CDR3 DNA reads as TGCAGTGCTTTTATTAGCGGGAGTGGGGAGACCCAGTACTTC. Amino acids: CSAFISGSGETQYF.

J is TRBJ1-2 and V is TRBV28; D call uncertain. This CDR3 is built from 14 residues. Trimming cost V 6 bases and J 3 bases, with 14 bases left between them. Germline V gene sequence: CDR1 MDHEN, CDR2 SYDVKM. The CDR3, as DNA: TGTGCCAGCAGGTTTTTAGGCGGGGACTATGGCTACACCTTC. Translating it yields CASRFLGGDYGYTF.

This clonotype was recorded only once. The rearrangement uses TRBV20-1 and TRBJ1-1; 7 bases are shared with TRBD1. Germline lookup yields CDR1 DFQATT and CDR2 SNEGSKA (reference sequence). The CDR3 covers 12 residues. V shed 2 bases, J shed 4 bases, and the junction held 1 base outside the gene matches. The CDR3 DNA follows: TGCAGTGCTAGACGGGACAGCACTGAAGCTTTCTTT. This codes for CSARRDSTEAFF.

This chain uses TRBV7-2 with TRBJ1-5, with TRBD1 identical over 8 bases. CDR1 is SGHTA, CDR2 FQGNSA, per germline. J lost 6 bases, V lost 1 base, and 5 bases had no gene match. There are 15 residues in the CDR3. The DNA for the CDR3 is TGTGCCAGCAGCTTAGGGACAGGGAACTCTCAGCCCCAGCATTTT. This encodes CASSLGTGNSQPQHF.

The chain couples TRBV10-3 to TRBJ2-5; 10 bases are a match to TRBD1. V lost 7 bases, J lost 3 bases, and 5 bases stayed unmatched. There are 14 residues in the CDR3. Germline CDR1 ENHRY, CDR2 SYGVKD. The CDR3 reads CAINRQGAEETQYF. For the CDR3, the DNA is TGTGCCATCAATCGACAGGGGGCGGAAGAGACCCAGTACTTC.

CDR3 DNA sequence: TGTGCCAGCAACGGACAGGGATACACTGAAGCTTTCTTT. Its protein is CASNGQGYTEAFF. This sequence joins TRBV7-2 and TRBJ1-1, with TRBD1 matching over 8 bases. V shed 7 bases and J 3 bases; nucleotides not matched to a gene: 4. Germline assignment: CDR1 SGHTA and CDR2 FQGNSA. The CDR3 length is 13 residues.

The rearrangement uses TRBV28 and TRBJ2-7; 7 nucleotides align to TRBD1. Trimming removed 1 base from V and 1 base from J; junction bases left unmatched: 4. CDR3 length: 15 residues. CDR1 is MDHEN and CDR2 is SYDVKM in the germline V gene. CDR3 loop: CASSLSRQGSYEQYF. The CDR3 nucleotides read TGTGCCAGCAGTTTATCTCGACAGGGATCCTACGAGCAGTACTTC.

Of note for this clonotype: Sequence at one end of the junction differs from germline and may be a read error. The chain joins TRBV6-5 to TRBJ1-2, with D maybe TRBD1 (5 bases). The CDR3 runs 13 residues. Looked up from germline, CDR1 is MNHEY and CDR2 is SVGAGI. The CDR3 protein is CAGSYGTFHGYTF. In nucleotides, the CDR3 is TGTGCCGGCAGTTACGGGACGTTCCATGGCTACACCTTC.

J is TRBJ2-7 and V is TRBV7-2; maybe TRBD2 (5 bases). Germline CDR1 reads SGHTA; CDR2 reads FQGNSA. The CDR3 extends over 13 amino acids. Trimming stripped 1 base from V and 3 bases from J, with 7 bases between. The CDR3 coding sequence is TGTGCCAGCAGCTTAGGGGAGCGCTACGAGCAGTACTTC. Its translation is CASSLGERYEQYF.

The genes are TRBV20-1 and TRBJ1-5, with 10 bases matching TRBD1. The V segment lost 0 bases and the J segment 2 bases; nucleotides outside the gene matches: 4. Germline V gene data show CDR1 as DFQATT and CDR2 as SNEGSKA (reference sequence). The CDR3 has 16 residues. CDR3 loop: CSARDTGTGGNQPQHF. CDR3 DNA: TGCAGTGCTAGAGATACCGGGACAGGGGGCAATCAGCCCCAGCATTTT.

The chain joins TRBV7-2 to TRBJ1-2, with a possible D match to TRBD1 (6 bases). CDR3 length: 13 amino acids. V was trimmed by 2 bases and J by 7 bases, leaving 11 bases between them. The germline V gene encodes CDR1 SGHTA and CDR2 FQGNSA. The CDR3 nucleotides read TGTGCCAGCAGCTTATTACAGGGACGTGGCTACACCTTC. Translating it yields CASSLLQGRGYTF.

Note on this clonotype: A read error may be the cause here, since a much bigger clone is one base away. This sequence joins TRBV24-1 and TRBJ1-1; D is perhaps TRBD1 (6 bases). V was shortened by 6 bases and J by 4 bases, with 20 bases between the two germline ends. The CDR3 totals 16 residues. From germline, CDR1 is KGHDR and CDR2 SFDVKD. For the CDR3, the DNA is TGTGCCACCAGTAAACAGGGCCCGAGGGTGGGCACTGAAGCTTTCTTT. This codes for CATSKQGPRVGTEAFF.

V usage is TRBV20-1 and J usage is TRBJ1-5; possibly TRBD1 for D (5 bases). Germline-derived CDR1 and CDR2 are DFQATT and SNEGSKA (reference sequence). The CDR3 is made up of 15 amino acids. Trimming shortened V by 3 bases and J by 4 bases, and 16 bases separated the two germline ends. CDR3 residues: CSASGRAFGNQPQHF. Here the CDR3 DNA reads TGCAGTGCTAGCGGCAGGGCGTTTGGGAATCAGCCCCAGCATTTT.

The chain has TRBV28 and TRBJ1-1; D ambiguous. The germline gives CDR1 MDHEN, CDR2 SYDVKM. The CDR3 has 15 residues. Trimming took off 5 bases at V and 5 bases at J, with 18 bases between the two ends. The CDR3 reads CASSPPRTVVTEAFF. The DNA for the CDR3 is TGTGCCAGCAGTCCGCCTCGAACGGTGGTTACTGAAGCTTTCTTT.

The chain is built from TRBV7-9 and TRBJ1-6, with a weak D call TRBD1 (5 bases). CDR1 is SEHNR and CDR2 is FQNEAQ in the germline V gene (reference sequence). The V gene lost 3 bases and the J gene lost 10 bases, with 13 bases spanning the gap. The CDR3 is made up of 14 amino acids. DNA for the CDR3: TGTGCCAGCAGCTTGGGCAGGGCCTTGTCACCCCTCCACTTT. It translates to CASSLGRALSPLHF.

The V gene is TRBV28, the J gene TRBJ1-5; D is perhaps TRBD1 (6 bases). The CDR3 extends over 13 amino acids. CDR1 and CDR2 (germline): MDHEN, SYDVKM. V was pared by 7 bases and J by 6 bases, with 13 bases between. CDR3 coding DNA: TGTGCCAGCACTATACAGGGAATTCAGCCCCAGCATTTT. Its translation is CASTIQGIQPQHF.

The rearrangement joins TRBV28 to TRBJ1-5; D not resolved. V was clipped by 2 bases and J by 5 bases, with 13 bases between them. This CDR3 comprises 15 residues. The germline V gene has CDR1 MDHEN and CDR2 SYDVKM. This CDR3 reads CASSLRPSNYQPQHF. CDR3 DNA sequence: TGTGCCAGCAGTTTAAGGCCCAGCAACTATCAGCCCCAGCATTTT.

This clonotype was seen once. V is TRBV11-2 and J is TRBJ2-1; TRBD2 aligns across 7 bases. The CDR3 covers 12 residues. V shed 8 bases and J 8 bases; nucleotides not matched to a gene: 6. The germline CDR1 and CDR2 sequences are SGHAT and FQNNGV. The CDR3 sequence is CASSWGGYEQFF. The CDR3, as DNA: TGTGCCAGCTCCTGGGGGGGGTATGAGCAGTTCTTC.